This TCR beta chain is from a study of regulatory T cells in long-lasting Graves disease. CDR3 length: 13 amino acids. Germline V CDR1 and CDR2: MDHEN, SYDVKM. V was cut by 7 bases and J by 3 bases, with 11 bases left in between. This clonotype appeared many times. Arm-PCR of CDR3 regions and iRepertoire HTBI primers were the basis on which TCR beta libraries were built. Per the original methods: Identification across samples found approximately 60 TRBV and fewer than 15 TRBJ segments. Each CDR3 protein is one row after TCRdb ran MiXCR on the multiplex PCR reads. The V and J calls come from TCRdb's annotation, not from the publication. This table holds roughly 320,000 distinct CDR3 sequences, roughly 17% found once. Time point defined: newly diagnosed GD, antithyroid drugs for less than 3 months. The TCR library used RNA extracted from PBMCs. These sequences were also reported in another study, on T cells in Graves' hyperthyroidism and ophthalmopathy. That source adds: A first-round RT-PCR of the TCR CDR3 used the HTBI primer set.

The material sequenced was peripheral blood mononuclear cells (PBMCs), taken at new diagnosis, from a patient treated with antithyroid drugs. The rearrangement joins TRBV28 to TRBJ2-3; D is unresolved. This sequence originates from a man aged 40-49 years with Graves disease. The DNA for the CDR3 is TGTGCCAGCACCGTACAGAGAACAGATACGCAGTATTTT. Amino acids: CASTVQRTDTQYF. Based on the CDR3 plus reference TRBV28 and TRBJ2-3, the full variable domain is DVKVTQSSRYLVKRTGEKVFLECVQDMDHENMFWYRQDPGLGLRLIYFSYDVKMKEKGDIPEGYSVSREKKERFSLILESASTNQTSMYLCASTVQRTDTQYFGPGTRLTVL.